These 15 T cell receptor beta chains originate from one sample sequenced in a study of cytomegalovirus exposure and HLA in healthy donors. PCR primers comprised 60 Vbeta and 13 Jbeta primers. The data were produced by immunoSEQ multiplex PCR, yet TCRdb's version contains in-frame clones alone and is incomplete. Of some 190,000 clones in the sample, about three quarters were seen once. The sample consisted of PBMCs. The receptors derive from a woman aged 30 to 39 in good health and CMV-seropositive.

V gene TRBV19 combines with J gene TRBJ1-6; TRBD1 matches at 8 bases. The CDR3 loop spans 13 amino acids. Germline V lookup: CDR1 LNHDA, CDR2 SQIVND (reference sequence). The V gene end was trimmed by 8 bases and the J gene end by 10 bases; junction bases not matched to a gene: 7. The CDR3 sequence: CASGGRGHSPLHF. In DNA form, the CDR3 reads TGTGCCAGTGGCGGCAGGGGGCACTCACCCCTCCACTTT.

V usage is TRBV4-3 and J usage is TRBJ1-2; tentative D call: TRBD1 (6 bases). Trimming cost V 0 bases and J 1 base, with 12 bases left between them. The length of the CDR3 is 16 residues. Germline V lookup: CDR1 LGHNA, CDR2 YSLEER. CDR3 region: CASSQDPQGRNYGYTF. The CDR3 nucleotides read TGCGCCAGCAGCCAAGATCCCCAGGGGCGTAACTATGGCTACACCTTC.

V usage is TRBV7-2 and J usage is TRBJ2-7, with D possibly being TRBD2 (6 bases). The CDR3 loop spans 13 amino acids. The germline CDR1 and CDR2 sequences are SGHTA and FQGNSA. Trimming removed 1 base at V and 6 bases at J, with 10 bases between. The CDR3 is CASSLVSGGEQYF. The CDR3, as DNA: TGTGCCAGCAGCTTAGTTTCCGGGGGCGAGCAGTACTTC.

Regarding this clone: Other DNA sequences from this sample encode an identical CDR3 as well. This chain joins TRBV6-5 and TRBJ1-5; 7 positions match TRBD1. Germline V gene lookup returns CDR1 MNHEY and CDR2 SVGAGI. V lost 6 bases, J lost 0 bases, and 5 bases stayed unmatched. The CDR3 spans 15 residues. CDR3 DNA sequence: TGTGCCAGCAGCCGGGACAGATATAGCAATCAGCCCCAGCATTTT. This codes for CASSRDRYSNQPQHF.

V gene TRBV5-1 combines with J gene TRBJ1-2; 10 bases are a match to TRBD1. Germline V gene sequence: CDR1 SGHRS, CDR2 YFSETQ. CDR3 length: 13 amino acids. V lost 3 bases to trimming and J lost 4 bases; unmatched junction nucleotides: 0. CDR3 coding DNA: TGCGCCAGCAGCTGGGACAGGGGCTATGGCTACACCTTC. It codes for CASSWDRGYGYTF. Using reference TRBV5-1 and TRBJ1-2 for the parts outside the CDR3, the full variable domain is KAGVTQTPRYLIKTRGQQVTLSCSPISGHRSVSWYQQTPGQGLQFLFEYFSETQRNKGNFPGRFSGRQFSNSRSEMNVSTLELGDSALYLCASSWDRGYGYTFGSGTRLTVV.

The CDR3 region is CASSPATGWDEQYF. CDR3 DNA: TGTGCCAGCAGCCCAGCTACAGGGTGGGACGAGCAGTACTTC. The chain joins TRBV11-3 to TRBJ2-7; D might be TRBD1 (6 bases). CDR3 length equals 14 residues. Germline loops: CDR1 SGHNT, CDR2 YENEEA. V was pared by 5 bases and J by 5 bases, with 16 bases between.

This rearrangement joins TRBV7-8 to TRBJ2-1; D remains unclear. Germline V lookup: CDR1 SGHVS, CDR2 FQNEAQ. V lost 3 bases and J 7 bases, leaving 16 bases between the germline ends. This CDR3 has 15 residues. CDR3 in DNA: TGTGCCAGCAGCTTCCTTTTTAGTAGCTTTAATGAGCAGTTCTTC. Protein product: CASSFLFSSFNEQFF.

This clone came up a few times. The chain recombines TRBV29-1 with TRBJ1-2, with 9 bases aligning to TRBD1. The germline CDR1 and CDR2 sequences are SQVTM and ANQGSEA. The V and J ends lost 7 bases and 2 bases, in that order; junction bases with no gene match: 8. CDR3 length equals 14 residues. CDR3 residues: CSDYRTGANYGYTF. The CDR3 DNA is TGCAGCGACTATAGGACAGGGGCGAACTATGGCTACACCTTC.

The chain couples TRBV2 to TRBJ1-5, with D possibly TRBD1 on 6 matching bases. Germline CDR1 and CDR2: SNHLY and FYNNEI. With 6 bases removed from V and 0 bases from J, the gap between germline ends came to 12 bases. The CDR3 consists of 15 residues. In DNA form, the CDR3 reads TGTGCCAGCAGAGGGACACTTTATAGCAATCAGCCCCAGCATTTT. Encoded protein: CASRGTLYSNQPQHF.

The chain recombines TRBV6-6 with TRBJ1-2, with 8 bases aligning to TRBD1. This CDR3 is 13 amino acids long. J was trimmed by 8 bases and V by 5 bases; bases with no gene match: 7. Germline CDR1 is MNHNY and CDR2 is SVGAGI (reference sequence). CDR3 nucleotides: TGTGCCAGCAGTCTGACAGGGGCAGGAGGCTACACCTTC. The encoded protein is CASSLTGAGGYTF.

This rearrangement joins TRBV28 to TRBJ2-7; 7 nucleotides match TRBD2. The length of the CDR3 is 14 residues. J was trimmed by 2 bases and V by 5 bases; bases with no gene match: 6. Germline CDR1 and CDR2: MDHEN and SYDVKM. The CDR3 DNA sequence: TGTGCCAGCAGTATAGCGGGCCCCGCCTACGAGCAGTACTTC. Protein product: CASSIAGPAYEQYF.

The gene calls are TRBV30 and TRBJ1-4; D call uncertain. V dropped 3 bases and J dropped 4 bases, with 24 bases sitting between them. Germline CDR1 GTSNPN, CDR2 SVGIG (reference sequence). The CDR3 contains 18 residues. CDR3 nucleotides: TGTGCCTGGAGAGTCCTTCTGGATGTGGAGGCGAATAATGAAAAACTGTTTTTT. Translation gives CAWRVLLDVEANNEKLFF.

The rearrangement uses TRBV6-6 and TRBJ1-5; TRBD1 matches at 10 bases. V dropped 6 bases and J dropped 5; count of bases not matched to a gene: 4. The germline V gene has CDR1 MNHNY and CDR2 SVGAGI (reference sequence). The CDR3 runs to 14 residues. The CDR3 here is CASSPGQGDQPQHF. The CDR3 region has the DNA TGTGCCAGCAGCCCTGGACAGGGGGATCAGCCCCAGCATTTT.

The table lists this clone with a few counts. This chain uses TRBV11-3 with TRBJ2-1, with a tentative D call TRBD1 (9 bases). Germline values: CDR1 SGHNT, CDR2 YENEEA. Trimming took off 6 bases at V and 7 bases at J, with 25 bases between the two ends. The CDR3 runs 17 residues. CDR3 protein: CASSRRGGTGSGNEQFF. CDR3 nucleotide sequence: TGTGCCAGCAGTAGACGGGGGGGGACAGGGTCTGGGAATGAGCAGTTCTTC.

Here the CDR3 DNA reads TGTGCCAGCAGTTCCCCCGCCGACAGGGATTATGGCTACACCTTC. The encoded protein is CASSSPADRDYGYTF. J is TRBJ1-2 and V is TRBV28; 7 bases align to TRBD1. CDR1 MDHEN and CDR2 SYDVKM come from the germline V gene. This CDR3 spans 15 amino acids. The V segment lost 4 bases and the J segment 5 bases; nucleotides outside the gene matches: 10.